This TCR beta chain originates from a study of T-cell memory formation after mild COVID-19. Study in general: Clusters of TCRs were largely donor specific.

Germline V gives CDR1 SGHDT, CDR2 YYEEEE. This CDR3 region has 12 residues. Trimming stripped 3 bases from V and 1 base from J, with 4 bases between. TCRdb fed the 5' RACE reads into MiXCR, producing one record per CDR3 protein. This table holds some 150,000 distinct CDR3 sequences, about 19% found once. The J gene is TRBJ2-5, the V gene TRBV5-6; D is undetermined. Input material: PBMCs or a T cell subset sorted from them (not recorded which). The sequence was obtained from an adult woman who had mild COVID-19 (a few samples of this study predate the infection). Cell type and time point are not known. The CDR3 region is CASSSAQETQYF. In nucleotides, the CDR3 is TGTGCCAGCAGCTCGGCCCAAGAGACCCAGTACTTC. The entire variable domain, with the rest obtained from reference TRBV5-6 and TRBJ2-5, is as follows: DAGVTQSPTHLIKTRGQQVTLRCSPKSGHDTVSWYQQALGQGPQFIFQYYEEEERQRGNFPDRFSGHQFPNYSSELNVNALLLGDSALYLCASSSAQETQYFGPGTRLLVL.